Reported below is one T cell receptor (beta chain). What it binds is unknown. The sample has other DNA sequences that encode this CDR3 too. The data are from a study of cytomegalovirus exposure and HLA in healthy donors. Study-level findings and limits: In a later analysis, a missense DCLRE1C variant was linked to TCR beta V- and J-gene trimming. Investigators reported some 150 TCR beta chains as tied to cytomegalovirus.

The CDR3 length is 13 residues. V lost 4 bases, J lost 0 bases, and 5 bases lay in between. CDR1 is SGHTA, CDR2 FQGTGA, per germline. In the PCR, 60 Vbeta and 13 Jbeta primers were used. Clones were sequenced by immunoSEQ multiplex PCR, and TCRdb holds only the in-frame ones, with some missing. In the table there are fewer than 110,000 clones, roughly 79% of which are singletons. The clonotype comes from a man aged 35-49 years in good health and CMV-seronegative. The chain uses TRBV7-3 and TRBJ2-3; unclear D gene. Specimen: PBMCs. CDR3 sequence (DNA): TGTGCCAGCAGCTCCACTAGCACAGATACGCAGTATTTT. It specifies CASSSTSTDTQYF.